These 6 T cell receptor beta chains originate from one sample sequenced in a study of blood T cell repertoires in COVID-19. Generated by immunoSEQ multiplex PCR, the TCRdb table keeps only in-frame clones and is missing some. The top ten hold roughly 1.2% of the sample, which has about 380,000 clones, 88% seen once. Source material: PBMCs or T cells enriched from blood (not recorded which). The receptors originated from a woman aged 18-30 years who had recovered from COVID-19.

This chain connects TRBV5-4 to TRBJ1-6, with D possibly matching TRBD1 (6 bases). The CDR3 contains 13 residues. Between the trimmed V and J ends, which lost 8 bases and 9 bases, there was a span of 15 bases. In germline, CDR1 is SGHNT, CDR2 YYREEE (reference sequence). The DNA of the CDR3 is TGTGCCAGGGTCCCGGGACAAAGTTCACCCCTCCACTTT. Its translation is CARVPGQSSPLHF.

The rearrangement links TRBV3-1 (or the pseudogene TRBV3-2) to TRBJ1-6; D possibly corresponds to TRBD1 (6 bases). Trimming took off 1 base at V and 4 bases at J, with 14 bases between the two ends. Germline V gene data show CDR1 as LGHDT and CDR2 as YNNKEL (reference sequence). The CDR3 consists of 17 residues. The CDR3 spells CASSQGPGDYYNSPLHF. CDR3 bases: TGTGCCAGCAGCCAAGGACCAGGGGATTATTATAATTCACCCCTCCACTTT.

The V and J genes are TRBV2 and TRBJ2-1, with 7 bases matching TRBD2. The trim removed 6 bases at V and 5 bases at J, leaving 10 bases unmatched. The germline V gene encodes CDR1 SNHLY and CDR2 FYNNEI. CDR3 length: 15 residues. DNA of the CDR3: TGTGCCAGCAGGGCAACTTGGGGGGGGGACAATGAGCAGTTCTTC. Translation gives CASRATWGGDNEQFF.

The V gene is TRBV13, the J gene TRBJ2-7; 14 bases fit TRBD2. Germline V CDR1 and CDR2: PRHDT, FYEKMQ (reference sequence). The ends lost 1 base at V and 5 bases at J; junction bases unmatched: 7. The CDR3 is made up of 17 amino acids. The CDR3 sequence: CASSLATSGGAFDEQYF. The CDR3 nucleotides are TGTGCCAGCAGCTTAGCGACTAGCGGGGGGGCTTTTGACGAGCAGTACTTC. Full variable domain (missing parts from reference TRBV13 and TRBJ2-7): AAGVIQSPRHLIKEKRETATLKCYPIPRHDTVYWYQQGPGQDPQFLISFYEKMQSDKGSIPDRFSAQQFSDYHSELNMSSLELGDSALYFCASSLATSGGAFDEQYFGPGTRLTVT.

This chain uses TRBV7-6 with TRBJ1-3, with D uncertain. V lost 1 base and J 0 bases, leaving 7 bases between the germline ends. The CDR3 has 15 residues. Germline V lookup: CDR1 SGHVS, CDR2 FNYEAQ. CDR3 coding DNA: TGTGCCAGCAGCTTAGAACCGGGCTCTGGAAACACCATATATTTT. Encoded protein: CASSLEPGSGNTIYF. The full variable domain, completed using reference TRBV7-6 and TRBJ1-3, is GAGVSQSPRYKVTKRGQDVALRCDPISGHVSLYWYRQALGQGPEFLTYFNYEAQQDKSGLPNDRFSAERPEGSISTLTIQRTEQRDSAMYRCASSLEPGSGNTIYFGEGSWLTVV.

This chain links TRBV6-5 with TRBJ1-1; D gene unclear. V was cut by 2 bases and J by 6 bases, with 13 bases left in between. This CDR3 spans 14 amino acids. CDR1 and CDR2 from the germline V gene are MNHEY and SVGAGI. CDR3 sequence (DNA): TGTGCCAGCAGTTACGAGGGAACAATGGCTGAAGCTTTCTTT. Amino acids: CASSYEGTMAEAFF.